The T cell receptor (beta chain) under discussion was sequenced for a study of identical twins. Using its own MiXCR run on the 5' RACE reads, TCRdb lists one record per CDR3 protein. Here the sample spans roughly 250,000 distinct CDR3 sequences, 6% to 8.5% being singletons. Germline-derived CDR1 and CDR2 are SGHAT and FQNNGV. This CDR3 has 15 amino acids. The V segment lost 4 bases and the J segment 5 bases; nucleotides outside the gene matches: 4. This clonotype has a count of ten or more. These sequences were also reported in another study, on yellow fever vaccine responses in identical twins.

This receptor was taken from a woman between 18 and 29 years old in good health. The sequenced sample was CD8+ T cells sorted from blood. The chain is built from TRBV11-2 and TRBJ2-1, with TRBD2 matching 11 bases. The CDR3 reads CASSYTSGGHNEQFF. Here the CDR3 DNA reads TGTGCCAGCAGCTACACTAGCGGGGGTCACAATGAGCAGTTCTTC.